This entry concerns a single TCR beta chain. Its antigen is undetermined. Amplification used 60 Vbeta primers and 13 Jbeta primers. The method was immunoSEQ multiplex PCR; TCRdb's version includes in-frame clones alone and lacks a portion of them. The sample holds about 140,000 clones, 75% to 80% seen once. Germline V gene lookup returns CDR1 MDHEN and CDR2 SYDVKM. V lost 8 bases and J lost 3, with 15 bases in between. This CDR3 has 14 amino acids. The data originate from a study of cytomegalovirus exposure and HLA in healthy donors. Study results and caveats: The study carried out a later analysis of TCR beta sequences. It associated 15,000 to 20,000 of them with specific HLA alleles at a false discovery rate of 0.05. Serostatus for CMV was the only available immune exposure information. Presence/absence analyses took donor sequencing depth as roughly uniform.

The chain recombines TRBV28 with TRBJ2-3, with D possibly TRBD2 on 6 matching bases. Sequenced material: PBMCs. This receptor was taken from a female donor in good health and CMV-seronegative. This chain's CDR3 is CASLFKSGTDTQYF. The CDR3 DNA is TGTGCCAGCCTTTTTAAGAGCGGGACAGATACGCAGTATTTT.